This record concerns one T cell receptor (beta chain) sequence. Its antigen is not known. Samples came from healthy bone marrow donors. The sample belongs to a study of cytomegalovirus exposure and HLA in healthy donors. Whole-study results and caveats: Researchers catalogued approximately 170 TCR beta chains as cytomegalovirus-associated. Later examination showed HLA-associated TCR beta chains had greater clonal expansion than equally common others. Donors belonging to an Asian-associated ancestry cluster reportedly showed fewer N-insertions in productive TCRs than the approximately 640-donor mean, according to what a later analysis found.

J was trimmed by 2 bases and V by 5 bases; bases with no gene match: 9. The CDR3 extends over 15 amino acids. The germline gives CDR1 SGHVS, CDR2 FQNEAQ. A multiplex PCR was run with 60 Vbeta primers and 13 Jbeta primers. The assay was immunoSEQ multiplex PCR, and TCRdb's table has in-frame clones only and misses some. The table shows some 110,000 clones, with around 80% occurring only once. The sequence was collected from a woman in her 30s in good health and CMV-seronegative. The gene calls are TRBV7-8 and TRBJ2-7; 7 bases are a match to TRBD2. Sequenced: PBMCs. The CDR3 sequence is CASSMREGTTYEQYF. The CDR3 nucleotides are TGTGCCAGCAGCATGAGGGAGGGAACTACCTACGAGCAGTACTTC.